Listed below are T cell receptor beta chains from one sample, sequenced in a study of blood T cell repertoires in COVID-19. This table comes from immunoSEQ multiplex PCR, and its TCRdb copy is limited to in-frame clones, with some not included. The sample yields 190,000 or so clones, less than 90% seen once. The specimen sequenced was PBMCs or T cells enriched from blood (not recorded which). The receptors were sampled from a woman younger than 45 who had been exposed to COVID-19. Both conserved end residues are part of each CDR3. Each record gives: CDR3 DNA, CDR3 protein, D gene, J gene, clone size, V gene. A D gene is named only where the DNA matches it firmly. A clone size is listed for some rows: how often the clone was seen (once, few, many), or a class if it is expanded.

TGCGCCAGCAGCTTCGGGACAGGGGCTAATCAGCCCCAGCATTTT | CASSFGTGANQPQHF | TRBD1 | TRBJ1-5 | NA | TRBV5-1
TGTGCCAGTAGTATAGCTCTTGTCGCTGAAGCTTTCTTT | CASSIALVAEAFF | NA | TRBJ1-1 | few | TRBV19
TGTGCCAGCAGTGGGGACAGGGGATCACCCCTCCACTTT | CASSGDRGSPLHF | TRBD1 | TRBJ1-6 | NA | TRBV2
TGTGCCACCATACCGACAGGGCCGGTGGCCACTGAAGCTTTCTTT | CATIPTGPVATEAFF | TRBD1 | TRBJ1-1 | NA | TRBV10-3
TGTGCCAGCATCCAGGATCACTATGGCTACACCTTC | CASIQDHYGYTF | NA | TRBJ1-2 | NA | TRBV2
TGTGCCAGCAGCTTCGGCGGCAGGGAATATGGCTACACCTTC | CASSFGGREYGYTF | NA | TRBJ1-2 | NA | TRBV11-3
TGTGCCAGCAGGCCCGGGGGAGGGGTTGATGGCTACACCTTC | CASRPGGGVDGYTF | NA | TRBJ1-2 | NA | TRBV6-5
TGTGCCAGCAGTTTATCGGGGACAGATATTATCTACGAGCAGTACTTC | CASSLSGTDIIYEQYF | TRBD1 | TRBJ2-7 | once | TRBV27
TGTGCCAGCAGCTTTAGTGGGAACACTGAAGCTTTCTTT | CASSFSGNTEAFF | NA | TRBJ1-1 | NA | TRBV7-9
TGCAGCGCCGGAGGGGGCCTGATGAGCGACCCCTCCTACGAGCAGTACTTC | CSAGGGLMSDPSYEQYF | NA | TRBJ2-7 | NA | TRBV29-1
TGTGCCAGCAGTTTAACAGGGGCCGTATTCACAGATACGCAGTATTTT | CASSLTGAVFTDTQYF | TRBD1 | TRBJ2-3 | NA | TRBV27
TGTGCCAGCAGTGTACAGGGACCAAGCTATGGCTACACCTTC | CASSVQGPSYGYTF | NA | TRBJ1-2 | NA | TRBV2
TGTGCCAGCAGCCCAGGGACAGCCCCCGGGGCTGAAGCTTTCTTT | CASSPGTAPGAEAFF | TRBD1 | TRBJ1-1 | NA | TRBV9
TGTGCCATCAATCAGGGGTACCCACTTAGCTATGGCTACACCTTC | CAINQGYPLSYGYTF | NA | TRBJ1-2 | NA | TRBV10-3
TGTGCCAGCAGCGCGGACCTTGGGAGTCCGGGACAGGGGGCGAACTACGAGCAGTACTTC | CASSADLGSPGQGANYEQYF | TRBD1 | TRBJ2-7 | once | TRBV9
TGTGCCAGCTCACCTCAGGTCCCTGGGAACTATGGCTACACCTTC | CASSPQVPGNYGYTF | NA | TRBJ1-2 | few | TRBV18
TGTGCCAGCACCCGAACGGGACAGGGGTACACCGGGGAGCTGTTTTTT | CASTRTGQGYTGELFF | TRBD1 | TRBJ2-2 | NA | TRBV25-1
TGTGCCAGCAAAAAGGGACAGGGGGCCCACGAGCAGTACTTC | CASKKGQGAHEQYF | TRBD1 | TRBJ2-7 | NA | TRBV6-5
TGTGCCAGCAGTTACACGGGACTAGCGGATTACAATGAGCAGTTCTTC | CASSYTGLADYNEQFF | TRBD2 | TRBJ2-1 | NA | TRBV6-5
TGCGCCAGCAGCCCGCAGGAGGGGAGACCTAACTATGGCTACACCTTC | CASSPQEGRPNYGYTF | NA | TRBJ1-2 | many | TRBV5-1
TGTGCCAGTAGTATGCGTGAAGAAGTTTCTCCACTTTATGGCTACACCTTC | CASSMREEVSPLYGYTF | NA | TRBJ1-2 | NA | TRBV19
TGTGCCAGCAAGGCAGGGTGGGATGGCTACACCTTC | CASKAGWDGYTF | NA | TRBJ1-2 | NA | TRBV9
TGTGCCAGCAGCGTAGACAGGGGTGAAAACACCATATATTTT | CASSVDRGENTIYF | TRBD1 | TRBJ1-3 | few | TRBV9
TGTGCCAGCTCGGCGGGACAGGGGCAAGAGCATTTT | CASSAGQGQEHF | TRBD1 | TRBJ1-5 | NA | TRBV18
TGTGCCAGCAGCTTACTAGGGAATTCACCCCTCCACTTT | CASSLLGNSPLHF | NA | TRBJ1-6 | many | TRBV9
TGTGCCAGTAGTATGGTCCGGGGTGGAGGCTACACCTTC | CASSMVRGGGYTF | NA | TRBJ1-2 | once | TRBV19
TGTGCCAGCAGCCGACTTAGCGGGGTAGCGAACACCGGGGAGCTGTTTTTT | CASSRLSGVANTGELFF | TRBD2 | TRBJ2-2 | NA | TRBV4-2
TGTGCCAGCAGCCTTAACAGGGTGGAGGGCTACACCTTC | CASSLNRVEGYTF | NA | TRBJ1-2 | NA | TRBV11-2
TGCGCCAGCAGCTTGGGGGGACTAGCGGTCTCCTACGAGCAGTACTTC | CASSLGGLAVSYEQYF | TRBD2 | TRBJ2-7 | NA | TRBV5-1
TGTGCCAGCAGCTTAGTCGCGATGAGGGACACCATATATTTT | CASSLVAMRDTIYF | NA | TRBJ1-3 | NA | TRBV7-2
TGCGCCAGCAGCGGGCTTTTTGGAGGGATGAACACTGAAGCTTTCTTT | CASSGLFGGMNTEAFF | NA | TRBJ1-1 | NA | TRBV5-1
TGTGCCAGCAGACACGGGACAGGGGGTGGGCAGCAGTACTTC | CASRHGTGGGQQYF | TRBD1 | TRBJ2-7 | NA | TRBV3-1/TRBV3-2
TGTGCCAGCAGCCAAGGCACAGGGGGCGCTGGCACTGAAGCTTTCTTT | CASSQGTGGAGTEAFF | TRBD1 | TRBJ1-1 | NA | TRBV3-1/TRBV3-2
TGCAGCGTGGAGACGGGACAGGGCGTCAATGAGCAGTTCTTC | CSVETGQGVNEQFF | TRBD1 | TRBJ2-1 | NA | TRBV29-1
TGTGCCAGCAGCTTCCGCGGACAGGGGGCGCCTGAAAAACTGTTTTTT | CASSFRGQGAPEKLFF | TRBD1 | TRBJ1-4 | NA | TRBV5-6
TGTGCCAGCAGCCCGACAGAAAATGCCTTTAAGCAGTACTTC | CASSPTENAFKQYF | NA | TRBJ2-7 | NA | TRBV7-8
TGTGCCAGCTCACCAACGGGGGAGGGGACTGAAGCTTTCTTT | CASSPTGEGTEAFF | NA | TRBJ1-1 | NA | TRBV18
TGTGCCAGCAGCGCAGGCGGGACAGGAAACTCTGGAAACACCATATATTTT | CASSAGGTGNSGNTIYF | TRBD1 | TRBJ1-3 | NA | TRBV9
TGTGCCAGCACCCGGGACAAAAGGGACACTGAAGCTTTCTTT | CASTRDKRDTEAFF | NA | TRBJ1-1 | few | TRBV6-5
TGTGCCAGCAGCCTGACAGACTATGGCTACACCTTC | CASSLTDYGYTF | NA | TRBJ1-2 | NA | TRBV5-4
TGTGCCAGTAGTATGATGGCGGGGCAGGGCTATGGCTACACCTTC | CASSMMAGQGYGYTF | NA | TRBJ1-2 | NA | TRBV19